The 13 T cell receptor beta chains in this list originate from one sample, sequenced in a study of blood T cell repertoires in COVID-19. Here immunoSEQ multiplex PCR was the method, and the copy in TCRdb shows in-frame clones only, minus some. This sample has around 300,000 clones, with roughly 88% found just once. Source material: peripheral blood. These receptors came from a woman in her 50s with active or convalescent COVID-19.

The chain employs TRBV28 and TRBJ2-5; 9 bases match TRBD2. Per germline, CDR1 MDHEN and CDR2 SYDVKM. This CDR3 is 18 amino acids long. V gave up 4 bases and J gave up 5 bases; unmatched junction bases: 17. CDR3 protein: CASSSSPHWREGWETQYF. The CDR3 region has the DNA TGTGCCAGCAGTTCCTCACCCCACTGGCGGGAGGGCTGGGAGACCCAGTACTTC.

This rearrangement joins TRBV10-3 to TRBJ2-3; TRBD2 matches at 10 bases. J gave up 4 bases and V 6 bases, and 1 base lay outside the gene matches. The germline V gene has CDR1 ENHRY and CDR2 SYGVKD. This CDR3 is built from 13 residues. Written as DNA, the CDR3 is TGTGCCATCAGCGGGACTAGCGCAGATACGCAGTATTTT. This translates into CAISGTSADTQYF.

This chain uses TRBV6-2 or TRBV6-3 with TRBJ1-4; 7 bases map to TRBD1. The V gene end was trimmed by 5 bases and the J gene end by 1 base; junction bases not matched to a gene: 10. The CDR3 has 17 residues. Germline V gives CDR1 MNHEY, CDR2 SVGEGT. DNA for the CDR3: TGTGCCAGCAGTACCAGACAGGGAGCGAGAACTAATGAAAAACTGTTTTTT. Translation gives CASSTRQGARTNEKLFF.

The chain carries TRBV10-3 and TRBJ1-3; perhaps TRBD1 as D (6 bases). Germline V gives CDR1 ENHRY, CDR2 SYGVKD. The CDR3 is 13 residues long. Trimming shortened V by 4 bases and J by 2 bases, and 6 bases separated the two germline ends. The CDR3, as DNA: TGTGCCATCAGTGGGGGGCCTGGAAACACCATATATTTT. Protein sequence: CAISGGPGNTIYF.

This clone was observed a single time. The chain carries TRBV2 and TRBJ2-1, with 9 bases matching TRBD2. The trim removed 7 bases at V and 4 bases at J, leaving 5 bases unmatched. CDR1 and CDR2 (germline): SNHLY, FYNNEI. This CDR3 contains 14 residues. The CDR3, as DNA: TGTGCCAGCAATGGACTAGCGCCATACAATGAGCAGTTCTTC. Its protein is CASNGLAPYNEQFF.

The chain is built from TRBV11-2 and TRBJ2-1; D not certain. Trimming shortened V by 0 bases and J by 5 bases, and 11 bases separated the two germline ends. In germline, CDR1 is SGHAT, CDR2 FQNNGV. The CDR3 consists of 15 residues. The CDR3 reads CASSLDKLVHNEQFF. CDR3 nucleotide sequence: TGTGCCAGCAGCTTAGATAAGCTAGTCCACAATGAGCAGTTCTTC.

The gene calls are TRBV5-1 and TRBJ2-7; D is ambiguous. The length of the CDR3 is 14 residues. The V end was cut by 5 bases, the J end by 4 bases, with 16 bases between. Looked up from germline, CDR1 is SGHRS and CDR2 is YFSETQ. The CDR3 coding sequence is TGCGCCAGCAGTGCTGGGCCCATAGGTTACGAGCAGTACTTC. Protein product: CASSAGPIGYEQYF.

The chain links TRBV4-2 to TRBJ1-1; possibly TRBD1 for D (6 bases). Germline-derived CDR1 and CDR2 are LGHNA and YNFKEQ. Deletions cut 0 bases from V and 1 base from J, with 9 bases between. This CDR3 comprises 15 residues. This chain's CDR3 is CASSQDGRGNTEAFF. CDR3 bases: TGTGCCAGCAGCCAAGATGGCAGGGGGAACACTGAAGCTTTCTTT.

The chain links TRBV27 to TRBJ1-2; 7 bases are shared with TRBD1. Germline V gene data show CDR1 as MNHEY and CDR2 as SMNVEV (reference sequence). Trimming took 8 bases from V and 1 from J; bases not matched to a gene: 13. This CDR3 is 16 amino acids long. CDR3 nucleotide sequence: TGTGCCAGCGTAACAGGGGCAACGGGGGTTAACTATGGCTACACCTTC. It encodes CASVTGATGVNYGYTF.

This clone was counted a single time. The DNA of the CDR3 is TGTGCCGGGGGGGCTGAGGCTAACTATGGCTACACCTTC. Protein sequence: CAGGAEANYGYTF. This sequence joins TRBV2 and TRBJ1-2; D is possibly TRBD1 (6 bases). The length of the CDR3 is 13 residues. V was shortened by 11 bases and J by 0 bases, with 13 bases between the two germline ends. CDR1 SNHLY and CDR2 FYNNEI come from the germline V gene.

This clone was counted once. The J gene is TRBJ2-4, the V gene TRBV5-1; weak D call: TRBD1 (6 bases). Germline lookup yields CDR1 SGHRS and CDR2 YFSETQ. Deletions cut 2 bases from V and 5 bases from J, with 29 bases between. CDR3 length: 20 amino acids. The CDR3 nucleotides read TGCGCCAGCAGCTTTGGCCCGCAGGGGAAAGTCTTCGGCCCTGAAAACATTCAGTACTTC. Protein product: CASSFGPQGKVFGPENIQYF.

The V call is TRBV30, the J call TRBJ1-2, with 12 bases lining up with TRBD1. This CDR3 contains 13 residues. Germline CDR1 is GTSNPN and CDR2 is SVGIG (reference sequence). V was clipped by 7 bases and J by 8 bases; unmatched bases: 8. This CDR3 is CASRGDRGRGYTF. CDR3 bases: TGTGCCTCACGGGGGGACAGGGGGCGCGGCTACACCTTC.

The genes are TRBV18 and TRBJ2-7; 7 bases are a match to TRBD1. CDR3 size: 14 residues. Germline values: CDR1 KGHSH, CDR2 LQKENI. V lost 5 bases, J lost 0 bases, and 4 bases stayed unmatched. In DNA, the CDR3 is TGTGCCAGCTCATTAGACAGGGACTCCTACGAGCAGTACTTC. It codes for CASSLDRDSYEQYF.